The rows below give T cell receptor beta chains drawn from one sample of a study of identical twins' blood T cells. TCRdb recomputed calls from the 5' RACE reads with MiXCR, one row per CDR3 protein. The top ten hold 5.5% to 6.5% of the sample, which has 400,000 or so distinct CDR3 sequences, 28% seen once. The source material was PBMCs. These receptors were taken from a woman aged 18-55 years in good health. Both conserved end residues are part of each CDR3. The D gene is left open where the match is weak. Not all rows give a size; the values are once, few, many and, for expanded clones, a class.

cdr3_aa,cdr3_nt,j_call,v_call,d_call,clone_size
CAKAGQGATDTQYF,TGTGCCAAAGCTGGACAGGGAGCCACAGATACGCAGTATTTT,TRBJ2-3,TRBV7-9,TRBD1,-
CSASNRGTYEQYF,TGCAGTGCTAGTAACAGGGGGACCTACGAGCAGTACTTC,TRBJ2-7,TRBV20-1,TRBD1,-
CASSLAGLEAFF,TGCGCCAGCAGCTTGGCAGGGTTGGAGGCTTTCTTT,TRBJ1-1,TRBV5-1,-,few
CASSVDGTEPRNEQFF,TGTGCCAGCAGCGTAGACGGAACGGAACCTCGCAATGAGCAGTTCTTC,TRBJ2-1,TRBV9,-,few
CASRTGAGLDTEAFF,TGCGCCAGCCGTACAGGGGCAGGCCTCGACACTGAAGCTTTCTTT,TRBJ1-1,TRBV5-1,TRBD1,few
CASSSNGLWVYGYTF,TGTGCCAGCAGCTCCAACGGGTTATGGGTTTATGGCTACACCTTC,TRBJ1-2,TRBV7-9,-,few
CSASPTLNTEAFF,TGCAGTGCTAGCCCGACGCTGAACACTGAAGCTTTCTTT,TRBJ1-1,TRBV20-1,-,-
CSAPGADKDEQFF,TGCAGCGCTCCAGGGGCGGACAAGGATGAGCAGTTCTTC,TRBJ2-1,TRBV20-1,-,few
CSVESRLAGGGGGELFF,TGCAGCGTTGAGTCCCGACTAGCGGGAGGAGGAGGCGGGGAGCTGTTTTTT,TRBJ2-2,TRBV29-1,TRBD2,-
CASSPRDGHSNQPQHF,TGTGCCAGCAGTCCACGGGACGGTCATAGCAATCAGCCCCAGCATTTT,TRBJ1-5,TRBV27,-,few
CSAIRTLNTEAFF,TGCAGTGCTATACGGACATTAAACACTGAAGCTTTCTTT,TRBJ1-1,TRBV20-1,-,few
CASSLGLAGLSYNEQFF,TGTGCCAGCAGCTTAGGTTTGGCGGGACTCTCCTACAATGAGCAGTTCTTC,TRBJ2-1,TRBV13,-,-
CASSIQEVGQPQHF,TGTGCCAGTAGTATACAGGAGGTGGGTCAGCCCCAGCATTTT,TRBJ1-5,TRBV19,-,-
CASTWTGGDYTF,TGTGCCAGCACCTGGACAGGGGGAGACTACACCTTC,TRBJ1-2,TRBV2,TRBD1,-
CASGPRGDVGEKLFF,TGTGCCAGCGGTCCCAGGGGCGACGTTGGGGAAAAACTGTTTTTT,TRBJ1-4,TRBV12-3/TRBV12-4,-,few
CSASSGRNTGELFF,TGCAGTGCTAGTAGCGGCAGGAACACCGGGGAGCTGTTTTTT,TRBJ2-2,TRBV20-1,-,-
CASGGPRTADTQYF,TGTGCCAGTGGGGGCCCGAGGACGGCAGATACGCAGTATTTT,TRBJ2-3,TRBV19,-,few
CSAGGTGKNTEAFF,TGCAGCGCCGGGGGGACAGGAAAGAACACTGAAGCTTTCTTT,TRBJ1-1,TRBV29-1,TRBD1,few
CASSLQGASNEQFF,TGTGCCAGCAGTCTGCAGGGGGCGAGCAATGAGCAGTTCTTC,TRBJ2-1,TRBV2,TRBD1,-
CASSGKALGAEAFF,TGTGCCAGCAGTGGAAAAGCGCTGGGCGCTGAAGCTTTCTTT,TRBJ1-1,TRBV25-1,-,-
CASSLIRGSTDTQYF,TGTGCCAGCAGCTTGATCCGGGGAAGCACAGATACGCAGTATTTT,TRBJ2-3,TRBV5-5,-,few
CASSVGQENTEAFF,TGTGCCAGTAGTGTCGGACAGGAGAACACTGAAGCTTTCTTT,TRBJ1-1,TRBV19,TRBD1,-
CSVAGILNQPQHF,TGCAGCGTTGCTGGGATCCTCAATCAGCCCCAGCATTTT,TRBJ1-5,TRBV29-1,-,-
CASSSGGEQFF,TGTGCCAGCAGTTCCGGTGGCGAGCAGTTCTTC,TRBJ2-1,TRBV6-5,-,few
CASARGYEQYF,TGTGCCAGCGCTAGAGGATACGAGCAGTACTTC,TRBJ2-7,TRBV6-2/TRBV6-3,-,many
CASSYSTSRGGTQYF,TGTGCCAGCAGTTACTCGACGTCCAGGGGGGGCACGCAGTATTTT,TRBJ2-3,TRBV6-6,-,few
CASSYSRKNTGELFF,TGTGCCAGCAGTTACTCTAGGAAGAACACCGGGGAGCTGTTTTTT,TRBJ2-2,TRBV6-5,-,-
CASEGETQYF,TGTGCCAGCGAGGGGGAGACCCAGTACTTC,TRBJ2-5,TRBV6-6,-,few
CASSWVGELFF,TGTGCCAGCAGTTGGGTCGGGGAGCTGTTTTTT,TRBJ2-2,TRBV6-8,-,-
CASSQDMFSSGNTIYF,TGCGCCAGCAGCCAAGATATGTTCTCCTCTGGAAACACCATATATTTT,TRBJ1-3,TRBV4-1,-,-
CASKSQGQVSSTEAFF,TGCGCCAGCAAATCTCAGGGACAGGTCTCGAGCACTGAAGCTTTCTTT,TRBJ1-1,TRBV5-1,TRBD1,many
CASSQGGDNQPQHF,TGTGCCAGCAGCCAAGGAGGGGACAATCAGCCCCAGCATTTT,TRBJ1-5,TRBV3-1,-,-
CSALGDTEAFF,TGCAGTGCTCTGGGGGACACTGAAGCTTTCTTT,TRBJ1-1,TRBV20-1,-,many
CASVGGSSYEQYF,TGTGCCAGCGTTGGGGGAAGTTCCTACGAGCAGTACTTC,TRBJ2-7,TRBV2,-,many
CASSVLSGNTIYF,TGTGCCAGCAGCGTATTGTCAGGAAACACCATATATTTT,TRBJ1-3,TRBV9,-,few
CASSPSLDTEAFF,TGTGCCAGCAGCCCGAGCCTGGACACTGAAGCTTTCTTT,TRBJ1-1,TRBV3-1,-,few
CSAGQGGGVDTEAFF,TGCAGTGCTGGACAGGGAGGTGGTGTGGACACTGAAGCTTTCTTT,TRBJ1-1,TRBV20-1,TRBD1,few
CSVSLSGANYGYTF,TGCAGTGTCTCGTTGTCGGGAGCTAACTATGGCTACACCTTC,TRBJ1-2,TRBV29-1,-,few